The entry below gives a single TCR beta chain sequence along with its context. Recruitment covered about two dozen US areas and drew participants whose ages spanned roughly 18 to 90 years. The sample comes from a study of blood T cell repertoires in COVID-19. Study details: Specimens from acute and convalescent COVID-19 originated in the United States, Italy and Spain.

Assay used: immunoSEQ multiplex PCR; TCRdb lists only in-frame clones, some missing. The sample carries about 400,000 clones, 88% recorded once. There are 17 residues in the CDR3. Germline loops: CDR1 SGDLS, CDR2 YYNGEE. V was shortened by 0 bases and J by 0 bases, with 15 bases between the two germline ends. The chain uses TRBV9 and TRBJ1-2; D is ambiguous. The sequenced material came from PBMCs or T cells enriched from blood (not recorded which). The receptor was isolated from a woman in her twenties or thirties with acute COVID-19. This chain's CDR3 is CASSVDARGRTNYGYTF. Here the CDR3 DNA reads TGTGCCAGCAGCGTAGACGCTCGCGGGCGGACTAACTATGGCTACACCTTC.